The T cell receptor (beta chain) under discussion was sequenced for a study of blood T cell repertoires in COVID-19. The overall study: Sources were T cells, B-cell-depleted T cells, or PBMCs; the material itself was cDNA or gDNA.

This clone has a single count. The CDR3 loop spans 13 amino acids. Germline loops: CDR1 SNHLY, CDR2 FYNNEI. Trimming shortened V by 8 bases and J by 1 base, and 11 bases separated the two germline ends. Participants spanned ages about 18 to 95 years and resided in around 25 US areas. Contact with a PCR-confirmed or clinician-diagnosed COVID-19 case occurred within 2 weeks of entry. Authors' processing steps: From reference gene primer amplification, estimates of nucleated cell counts were derived. The table came from immunoSEQ multiplex PCR; TCRdb's copy has only in-frame clones and leaves some out. Clone size and the V and J calls come from that table; the DNA yielded D and trimming. The data contain around 250,000 clones, around nine tenths of them singletons.

Material for sequencing was PBMCs or T cells enriched from blood (not recorded which). The TCR was taken from a woman aged 40 to 50 who had been exposed to COVID-19. The chain links TRBV2 to TRBJ1-1; the D gene is possibly TRBD1 (5 bases). DNA of the CDR3: TGTGCCAGCGGTCTCGACAGGAACACTGAAGCTTTCTTT. Translating it yields CASGLDRNTEAFF.